This T cell receptor (beta chain) was observed in a study of sequential checkpoint blockade in melanoma. The CDR3 is made up of 15 amino acids. In germline, CDR1 is SNHLY, CDR2 FYNNEI. The germline V and J ends were trimmed by 2 bases and 0 bases, with 5 bases remaining between them. Treatment specified: randomized to nivolumab then ipilimumab (arm A) or the reverse (arm B). Sorted cells were live CD3+CD8+, lacking CD19 and CD56, from PBMCs. Profiling relied on immunoSEQ multiplex PCR, and the TCRdb table lists in-frame clones only, not all of them. This repertoire shows 10,000 to 15,000 clones, approximately 62% found once; its top ten account for around a fifth.

The sample consisted of CD8+ T cells sorted from blood (inferred from file names), taken from a patient given nivolumab and ipilimumab in sequence. This receptor was obtained from a human donor with melanoma. This rearrangement joins TRBV2 to TRBJ2-6; D ambiguous. As DNA, the CDR3 is TGTGCCAGCAGTGAAACAGACTCTGGGGCCAACGTCCTGACTTTC. Its translation: CASSETDSGANVLTF.